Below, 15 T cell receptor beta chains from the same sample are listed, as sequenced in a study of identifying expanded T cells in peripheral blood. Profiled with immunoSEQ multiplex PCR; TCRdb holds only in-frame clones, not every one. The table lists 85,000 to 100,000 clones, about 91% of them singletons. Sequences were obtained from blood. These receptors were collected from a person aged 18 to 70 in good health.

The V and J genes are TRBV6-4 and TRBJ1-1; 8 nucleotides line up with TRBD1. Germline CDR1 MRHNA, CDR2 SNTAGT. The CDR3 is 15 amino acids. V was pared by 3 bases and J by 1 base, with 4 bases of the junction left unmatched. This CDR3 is CASSEGGTGNTEAFF. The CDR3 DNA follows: TGTGCCAGCAGTGAAGGAGGGACAGGGAACACTGAAGCTTTCTTT.

The CDR3 nucleotides are TGTGCCAGCAGCTTGGGCAGGGAAGAAGGTCAGCCCCAGCATTTT. Residues: CASSLGREEGQPQHF. The V call is TRBV7-9, the J call TRBJ1-5; weak D call: TRBD1 (5 bases). The CDR3 loop spans 15 amino acids. Per germline, CDR1 SEHNR and CDR2 FQNEAQ (reference sequence). Deletions cut 3 bases from V and 6 bases from J, with 15 bases between.

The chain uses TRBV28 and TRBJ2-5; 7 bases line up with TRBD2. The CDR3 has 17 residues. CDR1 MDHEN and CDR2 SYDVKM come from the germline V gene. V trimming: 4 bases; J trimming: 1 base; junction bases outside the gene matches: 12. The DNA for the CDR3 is TGTGCCAGCAGTTCCCTTAAGTCTAGCGGTTTCCAAGAGACCCAGTACTTC. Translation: CASSSLKSSGFQETQYF.

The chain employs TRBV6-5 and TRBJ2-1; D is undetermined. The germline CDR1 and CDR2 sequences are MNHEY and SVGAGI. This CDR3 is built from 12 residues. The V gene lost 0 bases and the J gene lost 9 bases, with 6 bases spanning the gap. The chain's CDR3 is CASSYSRFEQFF. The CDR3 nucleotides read TGTGCCAGCAGTTACTCGAGATTTGAGCAGTTCTTC.

CDR3 nucleotide sequence: TGTGCCTGGACGAATTTCGGGACAGGGCCCGGCTACACCTTC. This gives the protein CAWTNFGTGPGYTF. The chain combines TRBV30 with TRBJ1-2; TRBD1 matches 9 bases. With V trimmed by 4 bases and J by 8 bases, 11 bases remained unmatched. The CDR3 is made up of 14 amino acids. Germline V gene lookup returns CDR1 GTSNPN and CDR2 SVGIG (reference sequence).

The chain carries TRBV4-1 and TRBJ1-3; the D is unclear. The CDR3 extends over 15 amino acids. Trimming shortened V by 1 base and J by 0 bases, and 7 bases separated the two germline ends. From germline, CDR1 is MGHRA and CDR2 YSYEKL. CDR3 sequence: CASSQGLSSGNTIYF. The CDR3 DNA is TGCGCCAGCAGCCAAGGGTTGAGCTCTGGAAACACCATATATTTT.

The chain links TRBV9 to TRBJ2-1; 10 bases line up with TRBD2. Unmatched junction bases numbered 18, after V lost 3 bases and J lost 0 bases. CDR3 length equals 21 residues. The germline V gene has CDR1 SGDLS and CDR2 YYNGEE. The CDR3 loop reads CASSEKGVPSGSRNSYNEQFF. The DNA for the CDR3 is TGTGCCAGCAGCGAGAAGGGAGTACCTAGCGGGAGTCGGAACTCCTACAATGAGCAGTTCTTC.

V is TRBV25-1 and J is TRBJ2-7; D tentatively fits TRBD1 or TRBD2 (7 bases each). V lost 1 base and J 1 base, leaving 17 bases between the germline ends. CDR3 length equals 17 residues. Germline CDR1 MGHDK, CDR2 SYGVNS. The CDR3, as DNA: TGTGCCAGCAGTGAATCCTCCGGCAGGGGGGGGTCCTACGAGCAGTACTTC. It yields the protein CASSESSGRGGSYEQYF.

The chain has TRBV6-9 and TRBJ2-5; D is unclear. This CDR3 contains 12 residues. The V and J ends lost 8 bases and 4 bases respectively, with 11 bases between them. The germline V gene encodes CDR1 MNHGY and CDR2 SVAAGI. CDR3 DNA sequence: TGTGCCAGCGGTGGGCACCGAGAGACCCAGTACTTC. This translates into CASGGHRETQYF.

The CDR3 reads CASSYGPNSNQPQHF. CDR3 bases: TGTGCCAGCAGTTACGGACCGAATAGCAATCAGCCCCAGCATTTT. This chain uses TRBV27 with TRBJ1-5, with D uncertain. This CDR3 has 15 residues. Between the trimmed V and J ends, which lost 4 bases and 0 bases, there was a span of 10 bases. The germline V gene has CDR1 MNHEY and CDR2 SMNVEV (reference sequence).

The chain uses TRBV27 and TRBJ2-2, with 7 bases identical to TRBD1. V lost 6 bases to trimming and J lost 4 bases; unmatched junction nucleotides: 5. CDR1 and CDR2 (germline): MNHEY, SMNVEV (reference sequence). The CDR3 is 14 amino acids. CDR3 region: CASSLGTATGELFF. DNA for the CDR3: TGTGCCAGCAGCCTCGGGACAGCCACCGGGGAGCTGTTTTTT.

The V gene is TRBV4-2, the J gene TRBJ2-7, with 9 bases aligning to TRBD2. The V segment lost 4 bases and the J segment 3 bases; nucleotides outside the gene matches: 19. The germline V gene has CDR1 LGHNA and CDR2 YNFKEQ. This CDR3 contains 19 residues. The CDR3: CASSRHPPAASGENYEQYF. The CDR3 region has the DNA TGTGCCAGCAGCCGTCATCCGCCGGCTGCTAGCGGGGAGAACTACGAGCAGTACTTC.

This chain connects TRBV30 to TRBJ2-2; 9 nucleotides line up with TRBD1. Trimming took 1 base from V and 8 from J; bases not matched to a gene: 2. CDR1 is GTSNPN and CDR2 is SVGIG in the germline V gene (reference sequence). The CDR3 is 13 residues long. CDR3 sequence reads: CAWSGQGVGELFF. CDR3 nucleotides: TGTGCCTGGAGTGGACAGGGGGTGGGGGAGCTGTTTTTT.

The CDR3 DNA reads as TGTGCCTGTTCCGGGGGCGGAAACACTGAAGCTTTCTTT. Its translation: CACSGGGNTEAFF. The genes are TRBV30 and TRBJ1-1, with D perhaps TRBD1 (6 bases). Trimming cost V 6 bases and J 2 bases, with 13 bases left between them. Germline loops: CDR1 GTSNPN, CDR2 SVGIG (reference sequence). The CDR3 covers 13 residues.

CDR3 nucleotides: TGCGCCAGCAGTGTGGTGGGTGAGACCCAGTACTTC. Its protein product is CASSVVGETQYF. The chain has TRBV10-2 and TRBJ2-5; no clear D gene. The CDR3 runs 12 residues. Germline V gene lookup returns CDR1 WSHSY and CDR2 SAAADI. Trimming shortened V by 4 bases and J by 5 bases, and 8 bases separated the two germline ends.